The clone carrying this T cell receptor beta chain came up a few times. The antigen remains undetermined. The CDR3 sequence is 15 residues long. Germline V gives CDR1 SEHNR, CDR2 FQNEAQ (reference sequence). Germline trimming cut 1 base from V and 3 bases from J; bases unmatched to any gene: 3. The entry originates in a study of cytomegalovirus exposure and HLA in healthy donors. Study results and caveats: Further analysis was carried out later, and it showed several of the most significant clusters appearing linked to common viral pathogens.

Researchers ran the PCR with 60 Vbeta and 13 Jbeta primers. Produced via immunoSEQ multiplex PCR; TCRdb's table is partial and in-frame only. The repertoire has under 150,000 clones, under 10% of them found once; the top ten carry roughly 7%. The chain has TRBV7-9 and TRBJ1-5; 7 bases align to TRBD1. The TCR comes from a woman aged 40-49 years in good health and CMV-seropositive. Sequencing used PBMCs. The CDR3 DNA reads as TGTGCCAGCAGCTTAGGACAGGGAGCCAATCAGCCCCAGCATTTT. It encodes CASSLGQGANQPQHF.